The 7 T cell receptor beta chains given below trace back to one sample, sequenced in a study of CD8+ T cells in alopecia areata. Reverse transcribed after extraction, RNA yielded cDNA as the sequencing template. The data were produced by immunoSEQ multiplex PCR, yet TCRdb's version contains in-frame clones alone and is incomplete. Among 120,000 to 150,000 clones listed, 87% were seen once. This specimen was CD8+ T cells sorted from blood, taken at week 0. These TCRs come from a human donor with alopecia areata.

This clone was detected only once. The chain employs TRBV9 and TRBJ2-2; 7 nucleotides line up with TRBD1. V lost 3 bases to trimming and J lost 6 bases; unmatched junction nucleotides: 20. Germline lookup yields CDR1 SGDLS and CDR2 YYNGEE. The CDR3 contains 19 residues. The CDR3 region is CASSAPGQSQQTRPGELFF. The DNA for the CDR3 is TGTGCCAGCAGCGCACCGGGACAGTCCCAACAAACCCGACCCGGGGAGCTGTTTTTT.

CDR3 DNA: TGTGCCAGCAGCTCTTGGAACTCGGTGGTGCACACCATATATTTT. Translation gives CASSSWNSVVHTIYF. The chain is built from TRBV5-4 and TRBJ1-3; no definite D call. From germline, CDR1 is SGHNT and CDR2 YYREEE (reference sequence). Trimming removed 3 bases from V and 8 bases from J, with 18 bases in between. The CDR3 sequence is 15 residues long.

CDR3 bases: TGTGCCAGCAGCTTGGTCATCGGGACAGGGGCCTATGGCTACACCTTC. This gives the protein CASSLVIGTGAYGYTF. J is TRBJ1-2 and V is TRBV5-6; TRBD1 matches at 10 bases. The CDR3 totals 16 residues. Germline V gene data show CDR1 as SGHDT and CDR2 as YYEEEE. Unmatched junction bases numbered 6, after V lost 0 bases and J lost 4 bases.

CDR3 DNA: TGTGCCAGCAGTGAACAGGGAGTAGGGGAGTTCTTC. Its translation is CASSEQGVGEFF. This chain joins TRBV6-5 and TRBJ2-1, with D tentatively TRBD1 (6 bases). V lost 5 bases, J lost 14 bases, and 16 bases lay in between. The CDR3 totals 12 residues. Germline V gives CDR1 MNHEY, CDR2 SVGAGI.

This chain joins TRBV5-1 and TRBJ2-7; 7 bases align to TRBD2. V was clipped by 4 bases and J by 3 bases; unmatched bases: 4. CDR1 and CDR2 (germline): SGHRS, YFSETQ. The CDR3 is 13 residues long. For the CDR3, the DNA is TGCGCCAGCAGCCCCAGCGGGGTCTACGAGCAGTACTTC. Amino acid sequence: CASSPSGVYEQYF.

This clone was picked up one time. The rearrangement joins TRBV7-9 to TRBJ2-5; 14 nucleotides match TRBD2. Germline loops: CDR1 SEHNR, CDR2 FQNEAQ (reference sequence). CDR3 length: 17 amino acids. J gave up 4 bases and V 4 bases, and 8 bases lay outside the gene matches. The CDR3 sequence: CASSSMGTSGSRETQYF. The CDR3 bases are TGTGCCAGCAGCTCTATGGGGACTAGCGGGAGTAGAGAGACCCAGTACTTC. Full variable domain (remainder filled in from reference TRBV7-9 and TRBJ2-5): DTGVSQNPRHKITKRGQNVTFRCDPISEHNRLYWYRQTLGQGPEFLTYFQNEAQLEKSRLLSDRFSAERPKGSFSTLEIQRTEQGDSAMYLCASSSMGTSGSRETQYFGPGTRLLVL.

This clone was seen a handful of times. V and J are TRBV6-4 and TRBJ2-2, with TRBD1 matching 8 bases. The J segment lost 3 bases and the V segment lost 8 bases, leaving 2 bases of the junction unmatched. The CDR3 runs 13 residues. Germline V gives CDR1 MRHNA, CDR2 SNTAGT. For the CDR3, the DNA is TGTGCCAGCTCGGGACAGGACACCGGGGAGCTGTTTTTT. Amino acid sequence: CASSGQDTGELFF.